The clone carrying this T cell receptor (beta chain) was recorded many times. With TRAV- and TRBV-specific primers, first-strand cDNA was made, covering the alpha and beta chains. Amplification, which lasted 20 PCR cycles, used a constant-region primer and V-primer adapter to amplify TCRs. MiXCR, applied by TCRdb to the reads, yields one record per CDR3 protein. The sample lists some 100,000 distinct CDR3 sequences; roughly 20% were seen once. This sample is drawn from a study of low-dose radiotherapy and immunotherapy resistance in tumors. The time point here: after trial treatment. Treatment noted: LDRT plus nivolumab, ipilimumab, low-dose cyclophosphamide and aspirin (RACIN trial). Germline CDR1 reads SGHTA; CDR2 reads FQGNSA. The germline V and J ends were trimmed by 6 bases and 4 bases, with 19 bases remaining between them. The CDR3 runs 15 residues.

This sequence was found in a female donor with ovarian cancer. This sample comprised PBMCs, obtained after low-dose radiotherapy plus immunotherapy. The gene calls are TRBV7-2 and TRBJ2-7; D might be TRBD1 or TRBD2, each matching 5 bases. DNA of the CDR3: TGTGCCAGCAGTTCCCTTGCGAGGGGCGAATACGAGCAGTACTTC. Translation gives CASSSLARGEYEQYF. Complete variable domain (other parts from reference TRBV7-2 and TRBJ2-7): GAGVSQSPSNKVTEKGKDVELRCDPISGHTALYWYRQSLGQGLEFLIYFQGNSAPDKSGLPSDRFSAERTGGSVSTLTIQRTQQEDSAVYLCASSSLARGEYEQYFGPGTRLTVT.